This T cell receptor (beta chain) was obtained from a study of blood T cells in healthy people across ages. This clonotype was detected a few times. The CDR3 loop spans 17 amino acids. Trimming pared 5 bases from V and 0 bases from J, leaving 17 bases between. It was with a sample-barcoded 5' primer and a J-beta primer mix that a second PCR of about 6 to 11 cycles was run. TCRdb analysed the 5' RACE reads with MiXCR anew, one entry per CDR3 protein. This sample carries 760,000 or so distinct CDR3 sequences, around 25% of them seen once, and the ten largest clones take more than 7.5%. These data were also filed under a second study, of T cells of mothers and their children. That report notes: Second-round PCR products received sample barcodes and 2-4 random nucleotides from the M1S primer. Roughly 2.7 million TCR beta reads per child versus over 9 million per mother.

The receptor's source is a boy between 10 and 17 years old in good health. The V gene is TRBV12-3 or TRBV12-4, the J gene TRBJ2-1; D possibly corresponds to TRBD2 (5 bases). The source material was blood. The CDR3 region has the DNA TGTGCCAGCAGTGATGACTTAAGCGGAATCTCCTACAATGAGCAGTTCTTC. Translating gives CASSDDLSGISYNEQFF.